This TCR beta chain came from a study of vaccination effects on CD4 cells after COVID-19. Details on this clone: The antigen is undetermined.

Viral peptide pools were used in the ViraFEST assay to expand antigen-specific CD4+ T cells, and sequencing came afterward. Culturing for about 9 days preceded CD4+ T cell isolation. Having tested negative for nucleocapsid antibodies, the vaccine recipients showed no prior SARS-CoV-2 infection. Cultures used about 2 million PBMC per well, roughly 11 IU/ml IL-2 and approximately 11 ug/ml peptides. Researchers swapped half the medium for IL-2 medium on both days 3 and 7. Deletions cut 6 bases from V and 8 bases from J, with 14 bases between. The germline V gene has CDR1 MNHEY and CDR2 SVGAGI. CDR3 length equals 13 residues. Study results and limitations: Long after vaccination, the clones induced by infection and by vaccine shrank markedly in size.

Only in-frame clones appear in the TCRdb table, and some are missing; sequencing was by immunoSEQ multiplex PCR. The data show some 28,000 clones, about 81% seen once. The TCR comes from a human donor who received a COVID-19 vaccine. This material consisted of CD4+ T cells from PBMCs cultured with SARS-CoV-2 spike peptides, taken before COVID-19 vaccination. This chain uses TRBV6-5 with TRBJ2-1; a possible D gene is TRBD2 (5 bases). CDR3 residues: CASSPLSRDEQFF. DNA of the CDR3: TGTGCCAGCAGCCCCCTCTCGAGGGATGAGCAGTTCTTC.